Listed below are T cell receptor beta chains from one sample, sequenced in a study of blood T cell repertoires in COVID-19. Assay: immunoSEQ multiplex PCR; the TCRdb copy retains only in-frame clones and omits some. This table has 250,000 to 350,000 clones, roughly 90% appearing once. The sample comprised PBMCs or T cells enriched from blood (not recorded which). The receptors were sampled from a woman aged 18-35 years with acute COVID-19. CDR3s include the opening cysteine and the closing phenylalanine or tryptophan. The D gene is left open where the match is weak. The listing skips clone size in some rows; elsewhere it reads once, few, many or a size class.

D	size	J	V	DNA	CDR3
NA	NA	TRBJ1-1	TRBV28	TGTGCCAGCAGTTTATTAGGCAGGGCCCTCTGGCAGGGGGCTTTCTTT	CASSLLGRALWQGAFF
NA	NA	TRBJ2-3	TRBV19	TGTTCTTCAGGGCGTTATACGCAGTATTTT	CSSGRYTQYF
NA	NA	TRBJ1-6	TRBV9	TGTGCCAGCAGCGTACATGAAGGGAGCAATTCACCCCTCCACTTT	CASSVHEGSNSPLHF
NA	NA	TRBJ1-1	TRBV7-9	TGTGCCAGCAGCCGACCAGGTATCGGCTCCCACACTGAAGCTTTCTTT	CASSRPGIGSHTEAFF
NA	NA	TRBJ1-1	TRBV30	TGTGCCTGGAAGAGGCAGGGGATTTCCACTGAAGCTTTCTTT	CAWKRQGISTEAFF
TRBD1	NA	TRBJ2-6	TRBV24-1	TGTGCCACCAGTGAGCCCTACGGACAGGGTTTCTCTGGGGCCAACGTCCTGACTTTC	CATSEPYGQGFSGANVLTF
NA	NA	TRBJ1-5	TRBV7-9	TGTGCCAGCAGCTCCCACCGCGGGGCTTTAAATCAGCCCCAGCATTTT	CASSSHRGALNQPQHF
NA	NA	TRBJ1-5	TRBV19	TGTGCCAGTAGCCGGTCTAGCGCCGATCAGCCCCAGCATTTT	CASSRSSADQPQHF
NA	NA	TRBJ1-2	TRBV12-3/TRBV12-4	TGTGCCAGCAGTTTTTTGTCTGGCGGCTACACCTTC	CASSFLSGGYTF
TRBD1	NA	TRBJ2-7	TRBV6-5	TGTGCCAGCAGTCAGTCCGGGACAGGGCTCTACGAGCAGTACTTC	CASSQSGTGLYEQYF
TRBD1	NA	TRBJ1-4	TRBV9	TGTGCCAGCAGCTCGGGACAGCCTAATGAAAAACTGTTTTTT	CASSSGQPNEKLFF
NA	NA	TRBJ1-5	TRBV27	TGTGCCAGCAGTTTATTTTCGGGAGATCAGCCCCAGCATTTT	CASSLFSGDQPQHF
TRBD2	NA	TRBJ2-7	TRBV11-2	TGTGCCAGCAGCTTAGTCCCCGCACTAGCGGGAGGTCGCGAGCAGTACTTC	CASSLVPALAGGREQYF
NA	NA	TRBJ2-2	TRBV19	TGTGCCAGTAAACCCCCTGCAGGCTGGACCGGGGAGCTGTTTTTT	CASKPPAGWTGELFF
TRBD2	NA	TRBJ2-1	TRBV7-6	TGTGCCAGCAGCTTAGGGCTAGCGGAATACAATGAGCAGTTCTTC	CASSLGLAEYNEQFF
TRBD1	NA	TRBJ1-4	TRBV27	TGTGCCAGCAGTTCGGGCTGGACAGGGCGTAATGAAAAACTGTTTTTT	CASSSGWTGRNEKLFF
TRBD1	NA	TRBJ2-2	TRBV9	TGTGCCAGCAGCGTAAGCAGACAGGGGGCGTTTGCCGGGGAGCTGTTTTTT	CASSVSRQGAFAGELFF
TRBD1	NA	TRBJ2-3	TRBV5-1	TGCGCCAGCAGCAGGAGCAGGGGGACAGATACGCAGTATTTT	CASSRSRGTDTQYF
TRBD1	NA	TRBJ1-4	TRBV19	TGTGCCAGTAGTGGCCGGGACAGACATGAAAAACTGTTTTTT	CASSGRDRHEKLFF
NA	NA	TRBJ1-3	TRBV25-1	TGTGCCAGCTCCCCAACAGGTCTCTCTGGAAACACCATATATTTT	CASSPTGLSGNTIYF
NA	NA	TRBJ1-1	TRBV28	TGTGCCAGCAGTCCCCTCGGAGGGAGGTACACTGAAGCTTTCTTT	CASSPLGGRYTEAFF
NA	NA	TRBJ2-5	TRBV4-2	TGTGCCAGCAGCCAAGGTAGCGCCCCAATCAGGGAGACCCAGTACTTC	CASSQGSAPIRETQYF
TRBD2	NA	TRBJ2-1	TRBV7-9	TGTGCCAGCAGCTTCGCGGGAGGGCAACTGGGGCAGTTCTTC	CASSFAGGQLGQFF
NA	NA	TRBJ1-1	TRBV27	TGTGCCAGCAGTTTGGGGGACAAGAACACTGAAGCTTTCTTT	CASSLGDKNTEAFF
NA	NA	TRBJ2-3	TRBV2	TGTGCCAGCCAGACTAGAACAGATACGCAGTATTTT	CASQTRTDTQYF
TRBD1	few	TRBJ1-2	TRBV3-1/TRBV3-2	TGTGCCAGCAGCCAAGTGGACAGGGGGTCGAGCTATGGCTACACCTTC	CASSQVDRGSSYGYTF
NA	NA	TRBJ2-1	TRBV7-2	TGTGCCAGCAGCTTAGGACCTCAGGGCCTGAGCTCCTACAATGAGCAGTTCTTC	CASSLGPQGLSSYNEQFF
TRBD1	NA	TRBJ2-7	TRBV28	TGTGCCAGCAGTTTGGGACAGGGGGCCCTTTTCCACGAGCAGTACTTC	CASSLGQGALFHEQYF
NA	NA	TRBJ2-1	TRBV27	TGTGCCAGCAGTTTAGTAGCGCTTAACCTCCAGTTCTTC	CASSLVALNLQFF
NA	NA	TRBJ1-6	TRBV6-1	TGTGCCAGCAGTGATAACGGACAGAACCTTTCACCCCTCCACTTT	CASSDNGQNLSPLHF
NA	NA	TRBJ2-1	TRBV2	TGTGCCAGCAGTGATGCGGGGTTGGGCAATGAGCAGTTCTTC	CASSDAGLGNEQFF
NA	NA	TRBJ1-1	TRBV4-2	TGTGCCAGCAGCCAAGATTTAGTCAGGGGAATCGCTGAAGCTTTCTTT	CASSQDLVRGIAEAFF
NA	NA	TRBJ2-1	TRBV24-1	TGTGCCACCAGTGAACGGGATGAGCAGTTCTTC	CATSERDEQFF
NA	NA	TRBJ1-4	TRBV27	TGTGCCAGCAGCCGCATAGGGAGATCTGAAAAACTGTTTTTT	CASSRIGRSEKLFF
TRBD2	NA	TRBJ2-1	TRBV20-1	TGCAGTGCCGGGGGGAGTTTTGAGCAGTTCTTC	CSAGGSFEQFF
TRBD2	NA	TRBJ2-5	TRBV7-6	TGTGCCAGCAGCCCCCGGACTAGCGGGAGCTGGGAGACCCAGTACTTC	CASSPRTSGSWETQYF
TRBD1	NA	TRBJ2-7	TRBV30	TGTGCCTGGGGGTTGAGCTGGACAGGGGTCTACGAGCAGTACTTC	CAWGLSWTGVYEQYF
TRBD1	once	TRBJ2-2	TRBV3-1/TRBV3-2	TGTGCCAGCAGCCCGACAGGGGGTCGCACCGGGGAGCTGTTTTTT	CASSPTGGRTGELFF
NA	once	TRBJ1-4	TRBV5-6	TGTGCCAGCAGCCCGGAGGGGAATGAAAAACTGTTTTTT	CASSPEGNEKLFF
NA	NA	TRBJ2-2	TRBV18	TGTGCCAGCTCACCCACAGGGTCCAACACCGGGGAGCTGTTTTTT	CASSPTGSNTGELFF
NA	once	TRBJ2-6	TRBV9	TGTGCCAGCAGCGCAACCGTACAGGGTCGGGGGGCCAACGTCCTGACTTTC	CASSATVQGRGANVLTF
NA	NA	TRBJ1-1	TRBV6-5	TGTGCCAGCAGTTACAGTGCCGGGGATTATGAAGCTTTCTTT	CASSYSAGDYEAFF
TRBD1	NA	TRBJ1-5	TRBV19	TGTGCCAGTACTCGACAGGGGGCTCAGCCCCAGCATTTT	CASTRQGAQPQHF
TRBD1	NA	TRBJ2-1	TRBV18	TGTGCCAGCTCACCACGGGCTTTGACAGGGGGAATCTACAATGAGCAGTTCTTC	CASSPRALTGGIYNEQFF
TRBD1	few	TRBJ1-1	TRBV28	TGTGCCAGCAGTTTAGGGGGACAGGGGGCGTCTGTAGCTTTCTTT	CASSLGGQGASVAFF
NA	NA	TRBJ1-1	TRBV5-1	TGCGCCAGCAGCTCTGGCGGGGGGAACACTGAAGCTTTCTTT	CASSSGGGNTEAFF
NA	NA	TRBJ1-2	TRBV28	TGTGCCAGCAGTTTAATTTGGCGGGCGGACGTGATGAACTATGGCTACACCTTC	CASSLIWRADVMNYGYTF
TRBD1	NA	TRBJ1-2	TRBV2	TGTGCCAGCAGTGGAGTGACAGGGCGATTCTATGGCTACACCTTC	CASSGVTGRFYGYTF
TRBD1	NA	TRBJ1-2	TRBV11-1	TGTGCCAGCAGCTCACGACAGGGAGAGAATGGCTACACCTTC	CASSSRQGENGYTF
TRBD2	few	TRBJ2-3	TRBV3-1/TRBV3-2	TGTGCCAGCAGCCACTCTCTGGAGGGAGGGCCGACAGATACGCAGTATTTT	CASSHSLEGGPTDTQYF
NA	NA	TRBJ1-1	TRBV28	TGTGCCAGCAGTTTAATGGACAGCGAAGCTTTCTTT	CASSLMDSEAFF
TRBD2	once	TRBJ2-7	TRBV5-1	TGCGCCAGCAGCCTAGGACTAGCGGGAAGGAGCTCCTACGAGCAGTACTTC	CASSLGLAGRSSYEQYF
TRBD2	NA	TRBJ2-7	TRBV5-4	TGTGCCAGCAGCGTGTTACTAGCGGGAGTTTCCTACGAGCAGTACTTC	CASSVLLAGVSYEQYF
NA	NA	TRBJ1-2	TRBV21-1	TGTGCCAGCAGCAAACACAGGAATATGTATGGCTACACCTTC	CASSKHRNMYGYTF
NA	NA	TRBJ1-1	TRBV5-8	TGTGCCAGCAGCCGACTTAGGAGTGAAGCTTTCTTT	CASSRLRSEAFF
NA	NA	TRBJ1-5	TRBV12-5	TGTGCTAGTGGGGTAACGGGGAATCAGCCCCAGCATTTT	CASGVTGNQPQHF
NA	NA	TRBJ2-7	TRBV7-8	TGTGCCAGCAGCTTAGGGGCCTTAAGGTCAGGGCAGTACTTC	CASSLGALRSGQYF
NA	NA	TRBJ2-6	TRBV6-5	TGTGCCAGCAGTTACGTCCGTGCGGGGGCCAACGTCCTGACTTTC	CASSYVRAGANVLTF